Listed here are 24 T cell receptor beta chains from one sample, sequenced in a study of shared clonotypes between healthy human individuals. Sequencing used immunoSEQ multiplex PCR; TCRdb keeps in-frame clones, though not all of them. Altogether 1.5 million to 2.5 million clones are present, roughly 95% being singletons, with the ten largest covering 1% to 1.5%. In the naive CD8 group, cells lacked CD45RO and were positively selected for CCR7, so terminally differentiated effector memory CD45RA+ cells were left out. The sequenced sample consisted of naive CD8+ T cells sorted from blood. The origin of the receptors is a man younger than 35 in good health.

The J gene is TRBJ2-7, the V gene TRBV7-8, with 7 bases aligning to TRBD2. The V and J ends lost 5 bases and 2 bases, in that order; junction bases with no gene match: 9. Per germline, CDR1 SGHVS and CDR2 FQNEAQ. The CDR3 is 15 amino acids. The DNA for the CDR3 is TGTGCCAGCAGCAGCGGGGCACCTCTAGCCTACGAGCAGTACTTC. Protein product: CASSSGAPLAYEQYF.

The chain couples TRBV2 to TRBJ1-1; a possible D gene is TRBD1 (6 bases). CDR1 SNHLY and CDR2 FYNNEI come from the germline V gene. V lost 2 bases, J lost 8 bases, and 21 bases lay in between. CDR3 size: 16 residues. The DNA of the CDR3 is TGTGCCAGCAGTGAAAGTTCCACGACAGGAAGGGAGGAAGCTTTCTTT. Amino acid sequence: CASSESSTTGREEAFF.

This clone was recorded only once. V is TRBV4-3 and J is TRBJ2-2, with D uncertain. This CDR3 spans 14 amino acids. Germline CDR1 LGHNA, CDR2 YSLEER. V was shortened by 1 base and J by 5 bases, with 8 bases between the two germline ends. This chain's CDR3 is CASSQGGTTGELFF. In DNA, the CDR3 is TGCGCCAGCAGCCAAGGTGGCACAACCGGGGAGCTGTTTTTT.

The chain has TRBV5-6 and TRBJ2-7; no definite D call. CDR3 length: 14 amino acids. The V end lost 1 base, the J end lost 6 bases, and 14 bases lay between the germline ends. Germline V CDR1 and CDR2: SGHDT, YYEEEE. Written as DNA, the CDR3 is TGTGCCAGCAGCTTGATACCCTTGGCGACCGAGCAGTACTTC. This translates into CASSLIPLATEQYF.

This chain uses TRBV4-3 with TRBJ1-6; D is unresolved. V was shortened by 5 bases and J by 7 bases, with 15 bases between the two germline ends. This CDR3 contains 15 residues. The V gene's germline CDR1 is LGHNA and CDR2 YSLEER. The DNA for the CDR3 is TGCGCCAGCAGCGGTGACGGTTTAGGGAATTCACCCCTCCACTTT. This translates into CASSGDGLGNSPLHF.

In regard to this clone: Distinct nucleotide sequences in the sample also encode this CDR3. The chain has TRBV7-2 and TRBJ1-1, with D hard to call. This CDR3 has 11 residues. CDR1 is SGHTA and CDR2 is FQGNSA in the germline V gene. The ends were cut back, 5 bases at V and 5 bases at J, with 6 bases in the middle. In DNA, the CDR3 is TGTGCCAGCAGCCTGGGGACTGAAGCTTTCTTT. As protein: CASSLGTEAFF. The whole variable domain, remainder taken from reference TRBV7-2 and TRBJ1-1, is GAGVSQSPSNKVTEKGKDVELRCDPISGHTALYWYRQSLGQGLEFLIYFQGNSAPDKSGLPSDRFSAERTGGSVSTLTIQRTQQEDSAVYLCASSLGTEAFFGQGTRLTVV.

The V gene is TRBV7-9, the J gene TRBJ1-1, with D unclear. The CDR3 covers 15 residues. Germline values: CDR1 SEHNR, CDR2 FQNEAQ (reference sequence). Between the trimmed V and J ends, which lost 3 bases and 0 bases, there was a span of 11 bases. The CDR3 bases are TGTGCCAGCAGCTTCCGAGAGGTCATGAACACTGAAGCTTTCTTT. This translates into CASSFREVMNTEAFF.

As to this clone: This CDR3 is also generated by other DNA sequences in the sample. V and J are TRBV5-6 and TRBJ2-7, with D maybe TRBD1 (6 bases). The CDR3 sequence is 13 residues long. Trimming left V 2 bases short and J 0 bases short, with 6 bases between. Germline V gives CDR1 SGHDT, CDR2 YYEEEE. The DNA of the CDR3 is TGTGCCAGCAGCTTACAGGGCTCCTACGAGCAGTACTTC. Translating it yields CASSLQGSYEQYF.

The rearrangement uses TRBV7-9 and TRBJ2-7; 7 bases fit TRBD2. The CDR3 consists of 16 residues. The V gene end was trimmed by 1 base and the J gene end by 2 bases; junction bases not matched to a gene: 8. Germline-derived CDR1 and CDR2 are SEHNR and FQNEAQ (reference sequence). CDR3 sequence: CASSLGEGTFAYEQYF. The CDR3 DNA is TGTGCCAGCAGCTTAGGGGAGGGGACTTTCGCCTACGAGCAGTACTTC.

This rearrangement joins TRBV7-2 to TRBJ2-5; 8 bases match TRBD2. Germline V lookup: CDR1 SGHTA, CDR2 FQGNSA. The ends lost 7 bases at V and 0 bases at J; junction bases unmatched: 10. The CDR3 runs to 16 residues. The CDR3 bases are TGTGCCAGCACCACCCGGGAGGGGGGAAACCAAGAGACCCAGTACTTC. This gives the protein CASTTREGGNQETQYF.

V is TRBV7-9 and J is TRBJ1-1, with D hard to call. Germline loops: CDR1 SEHNR, CDR2 FQNEAQ (reference sequence). Trimming cost V 3 bases and J 1 base, with 12 bases left between them. This CDR3 is 15 amino acids long. This CDR3 is CASSFVRAGNTEAFF. CDR3 DNA: TGTGCCAGCAGCTTCGTGAGAGCAGGGAACACTGAAGCTTTCTTT.

The rearrangement uses TRBV7-9 and TRBJ2-3; the match to TRBD2 covers 10 bases. Germline V CDR1 and CDR2: SEHNR, FQNEAQ (reference sequence). CDR3 size: 18 residues. Trimming removed 5 bases from V and 0 bases from J; junction bases left unmatched: 11. The CDR3 spells CASSPWTSGILSTDTQYF. Here the CDR3 DNA reads TGTGCCAGCAGCCCGTGGACTAGCGGAATTCTTAGCACAGATACGCAGTATTTT.

The V gene is TRBV27, the J gene TRBJ2-1; TRBD1 matches at 8 bases. There are 17 residues in the CDR3. Germline CDR1 reads MNHEY; CDR2 reads SMNVEV (reference sequence). V was clipped by 6 bases and J by 1 base; unmatched bases: 11. CDR3 in amino acids: CASSRPPGQASYNEQFF. In nucleotides, the CDR3 is TGTGCCAGCAGCCGACCTCCGGGACAGGCGTCCTACAATGAGCAGTTCTTC.

The chain uses TRBV10-3 and TRBJ1-1; TRBD1 matches 8 bases. V shed 6 bases and J 3 bases; nucleotides not matched to a gene: 3. CDR3 size: 13 residues. Germline V lookup: CDR1 ENHRY, CDR2 SYGVKD. CDR3 loop: CAIRETGDTEAFF. DNA for the CDR3: TGTGCCATCAGAGAGACAGGGGACACTGAAGCTTTCTTT.

The gene calls are TRBV4-3 and TRBJ2-1, with 8 nucleotides matching TRBD2. The CDR3 is 16 residues long. The V segment lost 3 bases and the J segment 0 bases; nucleotides outside the gene matches: 4. CDR1 and CDR2 from the germline V gene are LGHNA and YSLEER. The CDR3 reads CASSQIAGYSYNEQFF. The CDR3 DNA reads TGCGCCAGCAGCCAGATAGCGGGATACTCCTACAATGAGCAGTTCTTC.

The V call is TRBV7-9, the J call TRBJ2-3; D may correspond to TRBD1 or TRBD2 (6 bases each). Germline V lookup: CDR1 SEHNR, CDR2 FQNEAQ (reference sequence). The CDR3 has 15 residues. V gave up 2 bases and J gave up 2 bases, with 11 bases separating them. The CDR3 DNA is TGTGCCAGCAGCTTATTCGGGGGACACACAGATACGCAGTATTTT. Its translation is CASSLFGGHTDTQYF.

The rearrangement links TRBV30 to TRBJ2-5; TRBD2 matches 14 bases. The CDR3 has 16 residues. Per the germline V gene, CDR1 is GTSNPN and CDR2 is SVGIG (reference sequence). Unmatched junction bases numbered 5, after V lost 1 base and J lost 4 bases. CDR3 nucleotides: TGTGCCTGGAGTGCCGGGACTAGCGGGAGTGGAGAGACCCAGTACTTC. As protein: CAWSAGTSGSGETQYF.

The chain couples TRBV7-9 to TRBJ2-7; D is undetermined. The germline CDR1 and CDR2 sequences are SEHNR and FQNEAQ (reference sequence). V was cut by 1 base and J by 4 bases, with 11 bases left in between. The CDR3 runs to 14 residues. CDR3 in DNA: TGTGCCAGCAGCTTAGACAGTGAGAGGTACGAGCAGTACTTC. As protein: CASSLDSERYEQYF. The whole variable domain, remainder taken from reference TRBV7-9 and TRBJ2-7, is DTGVSQNPRHKITKRGQNVTFRCDPISEHNRLYWYRQTLGQGPEFLTYFQNEAQLEKSRLLSDRFSAERPKGSFSTLEIQRTEQGDSAMYLCASSLDSERYEQYFGPGTRLTVT.

The V call is TRBV29-1, the J call TRBJ2-7, with D tentatively TRBD2 (6 bases). V shed 3 bases and J shed 4 bases, with 13 bases lying between them. In germline, CDR1 is SQVTM, CDR2 ANQGSEA. The CDR3 is made up of 13 amino acids. The CDR3 here is CSVDWGDGYEQYF. The DNA for the CDR3 is TGCAGCGTTGATTGGGGGGACGGGTACGAGCAGTACTTC.

The chain joins TRBV19 to TRBJ2-4, with D perhaps TRBD1 (6 bases). CDR3 length: 15 amino acids. Trimming shortened V by 3 bases and J by 8 bases, and 17 bases separated the two germline ends. Germline-derived CDR1 and CDR2 are LNHDA and SQIVND (reference sequence). CDR3 loop: CASSMDRDTEDIQYF. The CDR3 region has the DNA TGTGCCAGTAGTATGGACCGGGACACCGAGGACATTCAGTACTTC.

The rearrangement joins TRBV11-3 to TRBJ2-2; TRBD1 matches at 8 bases. Germline-derived CDR1 and CDR2 are SGHNT and YENEEA. The V gene end was trimmed by 0 bases and the J gene end by 2 bases; junction bases not matched to a gene: 5. The CDR3 is 17 residues long. CDR3 amino acids: CASSLEQGAQNTGELFF. The CDR3 DNA reads TGTGCCAGCAGCTTAGAGCAGGGGGCCCAAAACACCGGGGAGCTGTTTTTT.

Details on this clone: The sample holds other DNA sequences that translate to the same CDR3. V gene TRBV6-5 combines with J gene TRBJ1-5, with D hard to call. CDR1 and CDR2 (germline): MNHEY, SVGAGI. The CDR3 sequence is 13 residues long. V lost 3 bases and J lost 5, with 8 bases in between. The CDR3 region has the DNA TGTGCCAGCAGTTATGAGCGAGATCAGCCCCAGCATTTT. Protein sequence: CASSYERDQPQHF.

This clone was counted between two and nine times. This chain joins TRBV13 and TRBJ1-1, with TRBD1 matching over 10 bases. V shed 4 bases, J shed 7 bases, and the junction held 3 bases outside the gene matches. CDR1 is PRHDT, CDR2 FYEKMQ, per germline (reference sequence). The CDR3 has 13 residues. The CDR3 loop is CASSSGQGVEAFF. The CDR3 DNA reads TGTGCCAGCAGCTCTGGACAGGGGGTTGAAGCTTTCTTT. Complete variable domain (other parts from reference TRBV13 and TRBJ1-1): AAGVIQSPRHLIKEKRETATLKCYPIPRHDTVYWYQQGPGQDPQFLISFYEKMQSDKGSIPDRFSAQQFSDYHSELNMSSLELGDSALYFCASSSGQGVEAFFGQGTRLTVV.

The V call is TRBV19, the J call TRBJ1-1; a weak D match, TRBD1 (5 bases). The CDR3 consists of 13 residues. Deletions cut 6 bases from V and 1 base from J, with 9 bases between. Per the germline V gene, CDR1 is LNHDA and CDR2 is SQIVND (reference sequence). CDR3 region: CASRETENTEAFF. The CDR3 region has the DNA TGTGCCAGTAGGGAGACAGAGAACACTGAAGCTTTCTTT.